Given below is one T cell receptor beta chain in context. Its antigen is currently unknown. The V end was cut by 0 bases, the J end by 0 bases, with 10 bases between. From germline, CDR1 is SGDLS and CDR2 YYNGEE. The CDR3 is 15 amino acids. These data originate in a study of graft-versus-host responses after intestinal transplantation. Only in-frame clones appear in the TCRdb table, and some are missing; sequencing was by immunoSEQ multiplex PCR. This table has about 120,000 clones, around nine tenths appearing once. The sequence came from a human donor who received an intestinal transplant. The chain has TRBV9 and TRBJ2-7; no definite D call. The sample was unstimulated CD4+ T cells sorted from spleen or lymph node cells, taken before intestinal transplant. The CDR3 coding sequence is TGTGCCAGCAGCGTAGGCCCCCTCGGCTCCTACGAGCAGTACTTC. It codes for CASSVGPLGSYEQYF.